This TCR beta chain is from a study of blood T cell repertoires in COVID-19. Study overall: Whether acute or convalescent, the COVID-19 samples came from the United States, Italy and Spain.

Original data processing: How many nucleated cells were present was estimated from reference gene primer amplification. Method: immunoSEQ multiplex PCR; TCRdb's copy keeps in-frame clones and lacks some. V and J calls and clone size are given by that table; D and trimming were obtained from the DNA. The table includes approximately 250,000 clones, roughly 84% detected once. Details on this clone: Compared with germline, one end of the junction differs, possibly owing to a read error.

The CDR3 covers 13 residues. CDR1 and CDR2 from the germline V gene are SGHAT and FQNNGV. The gene calls are TRBV11-2 and TRBJ2-3; 9 positions agree with TRBD1. The sequenced sample consisted of peripheral blood. This TCR derives from a man aged 35-49 years with acute or convalescent COVID-19. The CDR3 DNA follows: TGTGCCAGCAGCACGGACAGGGGCTCAGGAGGGAATTTT. This gives the protein CASSTDRGSGGNF.